This T cell receptor (beta chain) appears in the sequencing data of a study of T-cell reconstitution after alpha-beta-depleted transplantation in children. Unique molecular identifiers were incorporated when the TCRbeta library was constructed. Via MiXCR, TCRdb re-called the PCR reads, giving one row per CDR3 protein. The sample holds roughly 500,000 distinct CDR3 sequences, approximately 32% seen once. This clonotype was observed a handful of times. V gave up 6 bases and J gave up 4 bases, with 15 bases separating them. The CDR3 has 13 residues. CDR1 and CDR2 from the germline V gene are SQVTM and ANQGSEA.

The sequencing here drew on PBMCs from the stem cell graft donor, taken from the stem cell graft. This receptor was obtained from a human donor who donated a stem cell graft to a child with aplastic anemia. V is TRBV29-1 and J is TRBJ1-2, with D unresolved. Here the CDR3 reads CSVFAGTPYGYTF. In DNA form, the CDR3 reads TGCAGCGTCTTCGCAGGCACCCCCTATGGCTACACCTTC.